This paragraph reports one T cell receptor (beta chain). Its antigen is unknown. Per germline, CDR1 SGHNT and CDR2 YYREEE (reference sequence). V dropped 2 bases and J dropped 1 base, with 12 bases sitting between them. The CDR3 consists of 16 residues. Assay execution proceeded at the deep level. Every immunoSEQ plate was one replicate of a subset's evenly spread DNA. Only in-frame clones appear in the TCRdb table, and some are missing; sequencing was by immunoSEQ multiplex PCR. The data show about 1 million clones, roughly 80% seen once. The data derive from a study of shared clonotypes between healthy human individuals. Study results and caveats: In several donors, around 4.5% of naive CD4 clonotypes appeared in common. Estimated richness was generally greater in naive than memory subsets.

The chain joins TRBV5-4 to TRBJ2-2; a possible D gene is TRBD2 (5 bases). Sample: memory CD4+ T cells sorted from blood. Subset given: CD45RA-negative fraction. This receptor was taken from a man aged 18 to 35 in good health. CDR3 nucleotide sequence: TGTGCCAGCAGCTTTGGTGGGAGATGGAACACCGGGGAGCTGTTTTTT. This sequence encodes CASSFGGRWNTGELFF.